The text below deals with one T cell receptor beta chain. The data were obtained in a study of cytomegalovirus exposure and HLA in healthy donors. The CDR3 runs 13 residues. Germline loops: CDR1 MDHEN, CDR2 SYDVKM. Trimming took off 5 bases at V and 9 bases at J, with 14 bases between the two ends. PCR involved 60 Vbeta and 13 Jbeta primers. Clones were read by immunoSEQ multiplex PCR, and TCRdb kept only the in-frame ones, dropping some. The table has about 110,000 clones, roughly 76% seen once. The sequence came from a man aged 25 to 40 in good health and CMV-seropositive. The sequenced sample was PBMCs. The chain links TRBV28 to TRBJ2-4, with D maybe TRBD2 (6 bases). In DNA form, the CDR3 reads TGTGCCAGCAGTCCCGCTTCGCGGGGCATTCAGTACTTC. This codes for CASSPASRGIQYF.